What follows are 15 T cell receptor beta chains derived from one specimen sequenced in a study of CD8+ T cells in alopecia areata. Sequencing templates came from extracted RNA that was reverse transcribed into cDNA. Only in-frame clones appear in the TCRdb table, and some are missing; sequencing was by immunoSEQ multiplex PCR. Of 90,000 to 130,000 clones detected, under 65% appear once; the ten largest clones hold around 23%. The specimen sequenced was NKG2D-low CD8+ T cells sorted from blood. The receptors were sampled from a human donor with alopecia areata.

This clone was detected only a few times. The chain employs TRBV7-6 and TRBJ2-3; D gene uncertain. Trimming shortened V by 1 base and J by 4 bases, and 3 bases separated the two germline ends. Germline V CDR1 and CDR2: SGHVS, FNYEAQ. The CDR3 has 12 amino acids. This chain's CDR3 is CASSLVSDTQYF. DNA for the CDR3: TGTGCCAGCAGCTTAGTTTCAGATACGCAGTATTTT.

This clone was counted between two and nine times. J is TRBJ1-4 and V is TRBV23-1; D call uncertain. TRBV23-1 carries the ORF label, with uncertain function. The CDR3 contains 14 residues. Trimming removed 9 bases from V and 0 bases from J, with 11 bases in between. The CDR3 sequence is CARPDGTTNEKLFF. The DNA of the CDR3 is TGCGCCAGGCCGGACGGGACAACTAATGAAAAACTGTTTTTT.

This clone was detected once. The chain links TRBV2 to TRBJ1-1, with D possibly being TRBD1 (6 bases). The CDR3 consists of 15 residues. Per germline, CDR1 SNHLY and CDR2 FYNNEI. V was trimmed by 3 bases and J by 3 bases, leaving 14 bases between them. The CDR3 protein is CASSDPGDSDTEAFF. The CDR3 DNA follows: TGTGCCAGCAGTGACCCAGGGGATTCGGACACTGAAGCTTTCTTT.

This clone was seen a handful of times. The rearrangement joins TRBV2 to TRBJ1-2; maybe TRBD1 (5 bases). The CDR3 covers 13 residues. Germline V gene sequence: CDR1 SNHLY, CDR2 FYNNEI. Trimming pared 8 bases from V and 3 bases from J, leaving 13 bases between. CDR3 region: CASPIKGDYGYTF. CDR3 sequence (DNA): TGTGCCAGCCCAATAAAAGGGGACTATGGCTACACCTTC.

The genes are TRBV29-1 and TRBJ1-2, with D possibly TRBD1 on 6 matching bases. Germline CDR1 SQVTM, CDR2 ANQGSEA. Trimming removed 6 bases at V and 6 bases at J, with 14 bases between. The CDR3 totals 12 residues. DNA for the CDR3: TGCAGCGTACCCAAGGGGGAGAATGGCTACACCTTC. It is translated as CSVPKGENGYTF.

A single count supports this clone. The chain employs TRBV19 and TRBJ1-1; TRBD1 might be the D (5 bases). The CDR3 covers 12 residues. V gave up 7 bases and J gave up 4 bases, with 10 bases separating them. CDR1 LNHDA and CDR2 SQIVND come from the germline V gene (reference sequence). For the CDR3, the DNA is TGTGCCAGTAACGTCGGGGGCACTGAAGCTTTCTTT. Translation: CASNVGGTEAFF.

The rearrangement uses TRBV27 and TRBJ1-5, with 7 bases lining up with TRBD1. Per germline, CDR1 MNHEY and CDR2 SMNVEV (reference sequence). Trimming at V came to 6 bases and at J to 0 bases, leaving 5 bases not matched to a gene. This CDR3 region has 15 residues. The DNA for the CDR3 is TGTGCCAGCAGGATAGGGGGCGGTAGCAATCAGCCCCAGCATTTT. Protein product: CASRIGGGSNQPQHF.

The rearrangement uses TRBV6-1 and TRBJ2-7; unclear D gene. The V end lost 3 bases, the J end lost 5 bases, and 14 bases lay between the germline ends. The CDR3 has 14 residues. Germline V gives CDR1 MNHNS, CDR2 SASEGT. Here the CDR3 DNA reads TGTGCCAGCAGTGACCGTGGAGTTATCCACGAGCAGTACTTC. Its protein is CASSDRGVIHEQYF.

The rearrangement links TRBV28 to TRBJ2-3; no firm D call. The germline CDR1 and CDR2 sequences are MDHEN and SYDVKM. V was trimmed by 1 base and J by 0 bases, leaving 5 bases between them. The CDR3 extends over 14 amino acids. The CDR3 nucleotides read TGTGCCAGCAGTTTATTAGACAGCACAGATACGCAGTATTTT. Its translation is CASSLLDSTDTQYF.

V and J are TRBV29-1 and TRBJ1-2; the match to TRBD1 covers 9 bases. Trimming took 5 bases from V and 2 from J; bases not matched to a gene: 9. CDR1 is SQVTM, CDR2 ANQGSEA, per germline. The CDR3 length is 15 residues. The CDR3 nucleotides read TGCAGCGTTCGACGGGACAGGGTGTTGAACTATGGCTACACCTTC. Protein product: CSVRRDRVLNYGYTF. Full variable domain (rest looked up from reference TRBV29-1 and TRBJ1-2): SAVISQKPSRDICQRGTSLTIQCQVDSQVTMMFWYRQQPGQSLTLIATANQGSEATYESGFVIDKFPISRPNLTFSTLTVSNMSPEDSSIYLCSVRRDRVLNYGYTFGSGTRLTVV.

V and J are TRBV14 and TRBJ1-1; D is unclear. There are 14 residues in the CDR3. The V end was cut by 0 bases, the J end by 2 bases, with 7 bases between. Germline-derived CDR1 and CDR2 are SGHDN and FVKESK. The CDR3 region has the DNA TGTGCCAGCAGCCAAGATTACAGCAACACTGAAGCTTTCTTT. Translated, it gives CASSQDYSNTEAFF. Drawing the rest from reference TRBV14 and TRBJ1-1, the complete variable domain is EAGVTQFPSHSVIEKGQTVTLRCDPISGHDNLYWYRRVMGKEIKFLLHFVKESKQDESGMPNNRFLAERTGGTYSTLKVQPAELEDSGVYFCASSQDYSNTEAFFGQGTRLTVV.

This rearrangement joins TRBV15 to TRBJ1-5; D gene uncertain. CDR3 length: 13 amino acids. The germline CDR1 and CDR2 sequences are LNHNV and YYDKDF (reference sequence). The V end lost 0 bases, the J end lost 9 bases, and 9 bases lay between the germline ends. DNA for the CDR3: TGTGCCACCAGCAGAGACAGCGGGTGGCCCCAGCATTTT. It yields the protein CATSRDSGWPQHF.

The rearrangement links TRBV9 to TRBJ2-1; D may be TRBD2 (6 bases). The V end was cut by 1 base, the J end by 5 bases, with 13 bases between. The CDR3 contains 15 residues. Germline CDR1 reads SGDLS; CDR2 reads YYNGEE. CDR3: CASSVSGGVHNEQFF. CDR3 DNA sequence: TGTGCCAGCAGCGTATCCGGGGGAGTTCACAATGAGCAGTTCTTC.

This clone has just a few counts. The chain couples TRBV28 to TRBJ2-5; 9 bases map to TRBD1. Looked up from germline, CDR1 is MDHEN and CDR2 is SYDVKM. The V gene end was trimmed by 2 bases and the J gene end by 5 bases; junction bases not matched to a gene: 12. CDR3 length: 17 amino acids. CDR3 coding DNA: TGTGCCAGCAGTTTACGTTGGACAGGGGATAAGGATGAGACCCAGTACTTC. This gives the protein CASSLRWTGDKDETQYF.

This clone showed up just a few times. This rearrangement joins TRBV21-1 to TRBJ2-1; TRBD2, as called in the table, went unchecked against the DNA. TRBV21-1 is described as a pseudogene. This CDR3 is built from 15 residues. Written as DNA, the CDR3 is TGTGCCATCCAACCCCGGGACTTCTGGTTCGGTGAGCAGTTCTTC. Translating it yields CAIQPRDFWFGEQFF.